These 4 T cell receptor beta chains originate from one sample sequenced in a study of T cell responses to AZD1222 COVID-19 vaccine. Data came from immunoSEQ multiplex PCR; TCRdb stores just in-frame clones and leaves some out. The table has over 55,000 clones, roughly 89% seen once; the top ten hold around 7.5%. The sequencing used peripheral blood, collected on day 0 of AZD1222 vaccination. These receptors originate from an adult in good health.

This chain uses TRBV19 with TRBJ1-1; D is ambiguous. The CDR3 is 12 residues long. V was clipped by 3 bases and J by 6 bases, with 8 bases between them. Per germline, CDR1 LNHDA and CDR2 SQIVND (reference sequence). The CDR3 nucleotides read TGTGCCAGTAGTATGGGATTACCTGAAGCTTTCTTT. This encodes CASSMGLPEAFF.

The rearrangement links TRBV7-9 to TRBJ2-3; tentative D call: TRBD1 (6 bases). Germline lookup yields CDR1 SEHNR and CDR2 FQNEAQ (reference sequence). This CDR3 is 16 amino acids long. V gave up 5 bases and J gave up 4 bases, with 19 bases separating them. The CDR3 nucleotides read TGTGCCAGCAGCCCTCTCCCGGGACAAATGGCAGATACGCAGTATTTT. Its translation is CASSPLPGQMADTQYF.

The chain couples TRBV9 to TRBJ1-6; D might be TRBD1 (5 bases). The germline V gene encodes CDR1 SGDLS and CDR2 YYNGEE. The CDR3 sequence is 15 residues long. V was shortened by 3 bases and J by 0 bases, with 7 bases between the two germline ends. CDR3 coding DNA: TGTGCCAGCAGCGGAGACAGCTCCTATAATTCACCCCTCCACTTT. This sequence encodes CASSGDSSYNSPLHF.

The chain combines TRBV5-8 with TRBJ1-2; TRBD1 aligns across 10 bases. This CDR3 is 16 amino acids long. Unmatched junction bases numbered 7, after V lost 1 base and J lost 4 bases. Germline CDR1 and CDR2: SGHTS and YDEGEE. The CDR3 coding sequence is TGTGCCAGCAGCTTGACTGGACAGGGGGTATTCTATGGCTACACCTTC. This gives the protein CASSLTGQGVFYGYTF.